The 32 T cell receptor beta chains reported below all come from one sample, sequenced in a study of blood T cell repertoires in COVID-19. Measured with immunoSEQ multiplex PCR; TCRdb has only the in-frame clones, and not every one. The sample includes 400,000 to 550,000 clones, around 89% seen only once; the top ten take roughly 4.3%. The sequenced sample was peripheral blood. The origin of the receptors is a woman aged 30 to 39 with acute or convalescent COVID-19.

V usage is TRBV5-4 and J usage is TRBJ1-2; D call uncertain. Trimming took 0 bases from V and 4 from J, leaving 13 bases between them. CDR1 is SGHNT and CDR2 is YYREEE in the germline V gene (reference sequence). The CDR3 runs to 15 residues. The CDR3 protein is CASSLEPGLVYGYTF. The DNA of the CDR3 is TGTGCCAGCAGCTTGGAACCCGGGTTAGTCTATGGCTACACCTTC.

The chain couples TRBV2 to TRBJ2-7; 10 bases map to TRBD1. Germline trimming cut 5 bases from V and 6 bases from J; bases unmatched to any gene: 1. The germline V gene encodes CDR1 SNHLY and CDR2 FYNNEI. The CDR3 extends over 12 amino acids. CDR3 nucleotides: TGTGCCAGCAGTAGGACAGGGGGCGAGCAGTACTTC. Its translation is CASSRTGGEQYF.

This chain joins TRBV18 and TRBJ1-1; D might be TRBD1 (5 bases). Germline values: CDR1 KGHSH, CDR2 LQKENI. The V gene lost 1 base and the J gene lost 0 bases, with 9 bases spanning the gap. This CDR3 contains 15 residues. CDR3 residues: CASSPQAGMNTEAFF. The CDR3 DNA follows: TGTGCCAGCTCACCACAGGCAGGGATGAACACTGAAGCTTTCTTT. Looking up the rest from reference TRBV18 and TRBJ1-1 gives the full variable domain: NAGVMQNPRHLVRRRGQEARLRCSPMKGHSHVYWYRQLPEEGLKFMVYLQKENIIDESGMPKERFSAEFPKEGPSILRIQQVVRGDSAAYFCASSPQAGMNTEAFFGQGTRLTVV.

This rearrangement joins TRBV2 to TRBJ1-1; no definite D call. Germline-derived CDR1 and CDR2 are SNHLY and FYNNEI. V lost 3 bases, J lost 0 bases, and 14 bases lay in between. CDR3 length: 16 residues. This chain's CDR3 is CASSDDGITMNTEAFF. The DNA for the CDR3 is TGTGCCAGCAGTGACGACGGGATTACAATGAACACTGAAGCTTTCTTT.

The chain couples TRBV5-1 to TRBJ2-2; 7 bases are a match to TRBD2. The CDR3 contains 15 residues. After removal of 7 bases from V and 0 bases from J, the junction contained 6 bases not matched to a gene. Germline lookup yields CDR1 SGHRS and CDR2 YFSETQ. The CDR3 bases are TGCGCCAGCCATACTGCGGGGGCGAACACCGGGGAGCTGTTTTTT. Protein product: CASHTAGANTGELFF.

The chain carries TRBV4-1 and TRBJ2-5, with TRBD1 as a possible D gene (6 bases). The CDR3 length is 14 residues. Germline CDR1 and CDR2: MGHRA and YSYEKL. Trimming shortened V by 3 bases and J by 3 bases, and 11 bases separated the two germline ends. CDR3 sequence reads: CASSHLQGEETQYF. In DNA form, the CDR3 reads TGCGCCAGCAGCCACCTACAGGGCGAAGAGACCCAGTACTTC.

The V and J genes are TRBV18 and TRBJ2-2; TRBD1 aligns across 8 bases. The ends lost 2 bases at V and 0 bases at J; junction bases unmatched: 5. Germline CDR1 KGHSH, CDR2 LQKENI. The CDR3 length is 17 residues. The CDR3 DNA sequence: TGTGCCAGCTCACCAGTCCGGGGACAGGCGAACACCGGGGAGCTGTTTTTT. It codes for CASSPVRGQANTGELFF. Full variable domain (remainder filled in from reference TRBV18 and TRBJ2-2): NAGVMQNPRHLVRRRGQEARLRCSPMKGHSHVYWYRQLPEEGLKFMVYLQKENIIDESGMPKERFSAEFPKEGPSILRIQQVVRGDSAAYFCASSPVRGQANTGELFFGEGSRLTVL.

This clone was recorded at least ten times. The DNA of the CDR3 is TGTGCCAGTCGAGAACCGGGACTAGCGGATAATGAGCAGTTCTTC. Residues: CASREPGLADNEQFF. This rearrangement joins TRBV27 to TRBJ2-1, with TRBD2 matching over 11 bases. The trim removed 9 bases at V and 7 bases at J, leaving 11 bases unmatched. Germline CDR1 and CDR2: MNHEY and SMNVEV (reference sequence). The CDR3 is 15 residues long.

This chain joins TRBV5-1 and TRBJ1-1, with D uncertain. The CDR3 has 15 amino acids. Germline CDR1 SGHRS, CDR2 YFSETQ. V was cut by 0 bases and J by 5 bases, with 14 bases left in between. CDR3 nucleotide sequence: TGCGCCAGCAGCTTGGCCCCGGGTCGGGAAACTGAAGCTTTCTTT. It specifies CASSLAPGRETEAFF.

This chain joins TRBV5-3 and TRBJ2-7; D is undetermined. TRBV5-3 is an open reading frame, and its role is uncertain. The length of the CDR3 is 10 residues. With 4 bases removed from V and 4 bases from J, the gap between germline ends came to 3 bases. CDR3 sequence reads: CARSIYEQYF. The CDR3 DNA reads TGTGCCAGAAGCATATACGAGCAGTACTTC.

Note on this clone: The same CDR3 can be traced to other DNA sequences in this sample. This chain connects TRBV28 to TRBJ2-7; TRBD1 agrees at 7 bases. The CDR3 spans 13 residues. Germline CDR1 MDHEN, CDR2 SYDVKM. Losses at the gene ends were 4 bases for V and 2 bases for J; bases not matched to a gene: 2. For the CDR3, the DNA is TGTGCCAGCAGTTCGGGACAGCCCTACGAGCAGTACTTC. This encodes CASSSGQPYEQYF.

The chain has TRBV10-2 and TRBJ1-2; possibly TRBD1 for D (6 bases). Between the trimmed V and J ends, which lost 3 bases and 0 bases, there was a span of 14 bases. Germline CDR1 reads WSHSY; CDR2 reads SAAADI. This CDR3 has 16 amino acids. CDR3 in DNA: TGCGCCAGCAGTGACAGGGGTATGAAGGCTAACTATGGCTACACCTTC. Translating it yields CASSDRGMKANYGYTF.

V usage is TRBV30 and J usage is TRBJ1-3; possibly TRBD1 for D (5 bases). The V and J ends lost 0 bases and 7 bases respectively, with 13 bases between them. The germline gives CDR1 GTSNPN, CDR2 SVGIG (reference sequence). This CDR3 comprises 14 residues. The CDR3: CAWSVPGLWNTIYF. In nucleotides, the CDR3 is TGTGCCTGGAGTGTTCCAGGGTTATGGAACACCATATATTTT.

J is TRBJ1-2 and V is TRBV7-3, with 7 bases matching TRBD1. CDR1 and CDR2 from the germline V gene are SGHTA and FQGTGA. The CDR3 totals 14 residues. V shed 4 bases and J 8 bases; nucleotides not matched to a gene: 10. In nucleotides, the CDR3 is TGTGCCAGCAGCTCGATAGACAGGGTATCCGGCTACACCTTC. It translates to CASSSIDRVSGYTF. Full variable domain (missing parts from reference TRBV7-3 and TRBJ1-2): GAGVSQTPSNKVTEKGKYVELRCDPISGHTALYWYRQSLGQGPEFLIYFQGTGAADDSGLPNDRFFAVRPEGSVSTLKIQRTERGDSAVYLCASSSIDRVSGYTFGSGTRLTVV.

Only one count was recorded for this clone. The rearrangement joins TRBV9 to TRBJ2-2; no definite D call. This CDR3 region has 13 residues. Germline V gene data show CDR1 as SGDLS and CDR2 as YYNGEE. V lost 6 bases and J lost 8, with 14 bases in between. In DNA form, the CDR3 reads TGTGCCAGCACCTCACCTTTTAGTGGGGAGCTGTTTTTT. Translated, it gives CASTSPFSGELFF.

This chain links TRBV30 with TRBJ2-5, with D unclear. The V gene lost 5 bases and the J gene lost 5 bases, with 9 bases spanning the gap. The germline gives CDR1 GTSNPN, CDR2 SVGIG (reference sequence). The CDR3 is 11 residues long. CDR3 sequence: CAWAGRETQYF. CDR3 DNA sequence: TGTGCCTGGGCTGGTCGGGAGACCCAGTACTTC.

The gene calls are TRBV7-6 and TRBJ2-2; D possibly corresponds to TRBD2 (6 bases). Germline V gene sequence: CDR1 SGHVS, CDR2 FNYEAQ. The CDR3 has 16 amino acids. V was cut by 1 base and J by 0 bases, with 9 bases left in between. In DNA form, the CDR3 reads TGTGCCAGCAGCTTAGAGGAGGGCCCGAACACCGGGGAGCTGTTTTTT. Protein: CASSLEEGPNTGELFF.

This chain joins TRBV5-5 and TRBJ2-1; D is possibly TRBD2 (5 bases). Germline V gene sequence: CDR1 SGHKS, CDR2 YYEKEE (reference sequence). The CDR3 runs to 11 residues. The V end was cut by 0 bases, the J end by 15 bases, with 10 bases between. This chain's CDR3 is CASSLEAVRFF. DNA of the CDR3: TGTGCCAGCAGCTTGGAAGCGGTCCGGTTCTTC.

The chain couples TRBV11-2 to TRBJ2-7; D uncertain. V was shortened by 2 bases and J by 3 bases, with 8 bases between the two germline ends. In germline, CDR1 is SGHAT, CDR2 FQNNGV. This CDR3 region has 13 residues. The CDR3 bases are TGTGCCAGCAGCTTAAGTACAATCTACGAGCAGTACTTC. Encoded protein: CASSLSTIYEQYF.

CDR3: CASSNEPNSPLHF. CDR3 sequence (DNA): TGTGCCAGCAGTAACGAGCCTAATTCACCCCTCCACTTT. The chain recombines TRBV12-3 or TRBV12-4 with TRBJ1-6; D gene uncertain. CDR3 length equals 13 residues. V lost 5 bases, J lost 6 bases, and 8 bases lay in between.

This clone was observed once. The chain recombines TRBV20-1 with TRBJ2-3; D is unresolved. CDR3 length equals 12 residues. Germline assignment: CDR1 DFQATT and CDR2 SNEGSKA (reference sequence). With 3 bases removed from V and 11 bases from J, the gap between germline ends came to 15 bases. CDR3: CSASRLDVKQYF. CDR3 bases: TGCAGTGCTAGTAGGCTAGACGTCAAGCAGTATTTT.

The CDR3 nucleotides read TGTGCCAGCAGCCCGCGGCAGGGGCAACACACCGGGGAGCTGTTTTTT. This translates into CASSPRQGQHTGELFF. This chain links TRBV3-1 (or the pseudogene TRBV3-2) with TRBJ2-2; possible D gene TRBD1, 6 bases. With 4 bases removed from V and 3 bases from J, the gap between germline ends came to 15 bases. Germline CDR1 and CDR2: LGHDT and YNNKEL (reference sequence). The CDR3 consists of 16 residues.

The CDR3 loop is CASSFFPPGGDQPQHF. CDR3 bases: TGTGCCAGCAGTTTTTTCCCACCCGGGGGGGATCAGCCCCAGCATTTT. The chain couples TRBV27 to TRBJ1-5; the D gene is possibly TRBD1 (5 bases). The CDR3 is 16 amino acids. The germline V and J ends were trimmed by 3 bases and 5 bases, with 17 bases remaining between them. Germline V gives CDR1 MNHEY, CDR2 SMNVEV (reference sequence).

The genes are TRBV2 and TRBJ2-2, with 9 bases matching TRBD2. The CDR3 is 15 amino acids. Trimming removed 8 bases from V and 10 bases from J; junction bases left unmatched: 14. Germline CDR1 reads SNHLY; CDR2 reads FYNNEI. CDR3 in DNA: TGTGCCAGCCGTTCCAACAGCGGGGGGATGGAGGAGCTGTTTTTT. Protein: CASRSNSGGMEELFF.

J is TRBJ1-1 and V is TRBV6-2 or TRBV6-3; tentatively, D is TRBD1 (5 bases). Trimming pared 0 bases from V and 1 base from J, leaving 15 bases between. Germline V lookup: CDR1 MNHEY, CDR2 SVGEGT. The CDR3 is 17 residues long. DNA of the CDR3: TGTGCCAGCAGTTACTCAAACAGCAGGGTTCGGAACACTGAAGCTTTCTTT. It codes for CASSYSNSRVRNTEAFF.

This chain connects TRBV9 to TRBJ2-1, with D possibly being TRBD2 (6 bases). Per germline, CDR1 SGDLS and CDR2 YYNGEE. Trimming shortened V by 3 bases and J by 3 bases, and 13 bases separated the two germline ends. The CDR3 is made up of 15 amino acids. In DNA, the CDR3 is TGTGCCAGCAGCGGGGCGGGGATGAACTACAATGAGCAGTTCTTC. Protein sequence: CASSGAGMNYNEQFF.

Comment on this clone: Other DNA sequences within the sample encode an identical CDR3. The rearrangement uses TRBV5-1 and TRBJ2-3; 9 bases match TRBD1. V shed 2 bases, J shed 1 base, and the junction held 2 bases outside the gene matches. The CDR3 spans 15 residues. Germline V gene sequence: CDR1 SGHRS, CDR2 YFSETQ. For the CDR3, the DNA is TGCGCCAGCAGCTTTCGGGACAGGGGCACAGATACGCAGTATTTT. Amino acids: CASSFRDRGTDTQYF.

The rearrangement joins TRBV3-1 (or the pseudogene TRBV3-2) to TRBJ1-2; D may be TRBD1 (5 bases). In germline, CDR1 is LGHDT, CDR2 YNNKEL (reference sequence). The CDR3 is 15 residues long. V lost 3 bases to trimming and J lost 5 bases, with 16 bases between them. The CDR3 loop reads CASSHLRQIRYGYTF. The CDR3 region has the DNA TGTGCCAGCAGCCATCTCCGACAGATAAGATATGGCTACACCTTC.

V gene TRBV6-5 combines with J gene TRBJ1-4; the D gene is possibly TRBD1 (5 bases). The CDR3 length is 16 residues. Germline V gives CDR1 MNHEY, CDR2 SVGAGI. The ends were cut back, 2 bases at V and 5 bases at J, with 15 bases in the middle. The CDR3 nucleotides read TGTGCCAGCAGTTACCTAAGGACATACGGAAATGAAAAACTGTTTTTT. This sequence encodes CASSYLRTYGNEKLFF.

In its sample, this clone was seen once. The rearrangement joins TRBV5-6 to TRBJ1-2, with 7 bases matching TRBD1. The V segment lost 0 bases and the J segment 0 bases; nucleotides outside the gene matches: 2. The germline V gene encodes CDR1 SGHDT and CDR2 YYEEEE. The CDR3 spans 15 residues. CDR3 nucleotides: TGTGCCAGCAGCTTGGCGCAGGGGGCTAACTATGGCTACACCTTC. Encoded protein: CASSLAQGANYGYTF.

The V call is TRBV27, the J call TRBJ1-6; the match to TRBD1 covers 7 bases. Losses at the gene ends were 3 bases for V and 8 bases for J; bases not matched to a gene: 4. Germline V gene sequence: CDR1 MNHEY, CDR2 SMNVEV (reference sequence). The CDR3 has 14 amino acids. The CDR3 sequence is CASSLGQTHSPLHF. The CDR3 nucleotides read TGTGCCAGCAGTTTGGGACAGACCCATTCACCCCTCCACTTT.

J is TRBJ1-6 and V is TRBV2, with D perhaps TRBD1 (5 bases). Germline CDR1 reads SNHLY; CDR2 reads FYNNEI. The CDR3 extends over 15 amino acids. V lost 3 bases and J 6 bases, leaving 12 bases between the germline ends. The CDR3 spells CASSDSRATNSPLHF. Written as DNA, the CDR3 is TGTGCCAGCAGTGACTCCAGGGCGACTAATTCACCCCTCCACTTT. Drawing the rest from reference TRBV2 and TRBJ1-6, the complete variable domain is EPEVTQTPSHQVTQMGQEVILRCVPISNHLYFYWYRQILGQKVEFLVSFYNNEISEKSEIFDDQFSVERPDGSNFTLKIRSTKLEDSAMYFCASSDSRATNSPLHFGNGTRLTVT.